Below, 21 T cell receptor beta chains from the same sample are listed, as sequenced in a study of early T cells in non-severe SARS-CoV-2 infection. MiXCR was run by TCRdb on the 5' RACE reads, yielding one entry per CDR3 protein. This table has 100,000 to 120,000 distinct CDR3 sequences, roughly 12% appearing once. The source was whole blood, collected at baseline. Every receptor here comes from an adult who was a healthcare worker with PCR-confirmed SARS-CoV-2 infection or an uninfected control (not recorded which).

The chain carries TRBV5-1 and TRBJ2-1; D is ambiguous. Germline V gives CDR1 SGHRS, CDR2 YFSETQ. With 4 bases removed from V and 6 bases from J, the gap between germline ends came to 11 bases. The CDR3 is made up of 13 amino acids. CDR3 DNA: TGCGCCAGCAGCAACGCCGTCCCCAATGAGCAGTTCTTC. This sequence encodes CASSNAVPNEQFF.

This clonotype has just a few counts. The chain couples TRBV20-1 to TRBJ1-2, with TRBD1 as a possible D gene (6 bases). V was shortened by 6 bases and J by 1 base, with 15 bases between the two germline ends. CDR1 DFQATT and CDR2 SNEGSKA come from the germline V gene (reference sequence). CDR3 length: 14 amino acids. The CDR3 DNA reads as TGCAGTGCGCGTCGGGACACCAATAACTATGGCTACACCTTC. It translates to CSARRDTNNYGYTF.

The genes are TRBV5-1 and TRBJ2-6; D is possibly TRBD1 (5 bases). CDR3 length equals 15 residues. The germline V and J ends were trimmed by 4 bases and 0 bases, with 8 bases remaining between them. The germline CDR1 and CDR2 sequences are SGHRS and YFSETQ. CDR3 loop: CASSDSYSGANVLTF. CDR3 in DNA: TGCGCCAGCAGCGACAGCTACTCTGGGGCCAACGTCCTGACTTTC.

V gene TRBV9 combines with J gene TRBJ2-2; no reliable D call. V dropped 3 bases and J dropped 6 bases, with 9 bases sitting between them. CDR1 is SGDLS and CDR2 is YYNGEE in the germline V gene. The CDR3 runs 13 residues. As DNA, the CDR3 is TGTGCCAGCAGCGCCTTAAGCGCCGGGGAGCTGTTTTTT. Translated: CASSALSAGELFF. Complete variable domain (other parts from reference TRBV9 and TRBJ2-2): DSGVTQTPKHLITATGQRVTLRCSPRSGDLSVYWYQQSLDQGLQFLIQYYNGEERAKGNILERFSAQQFPDLHSELNLSSLELGDSALYFCASSALSAGELFFGEGSRLTVL.

The chain carries TRBV5-1 and TRBJ2-1, with D perhaps being TRBD1 or TRBD2 (6 bases each). Germline values: CDR1 SGHRS, CDR2 YFSETQ. There are 14 residues in the CDR3. V was shortened by 2 bases and J by 8 bases, with 14 bases between the two germline ends. The CDR3 sequence is CASSLGGNSDEQFF. The CDR3 DNA reads as TGCGCCAGCAGCTTAGGGGGGAATAGCGATGAGCAGTTCTTC.

This clonotype was seen at least ten times. The CDR3 DNA sequence: TGTGCCAGCTCACCAGGGACAGGGGGAAATCAGCCCCAGCATTTT. As protein: CASSPGTGGNQPQHF. The rearrangement joins TRBV18 to TRBJ1-5; 11 positions agree with TRBD1. There are 15 residues in the CDR3. V lost 2 bases, J lost 4 bases, and 1 base stayed unmatched. Germline-derived CDR1 and CDR2 are KGHSH and LQKENI.

This clonotype was seen more than once but under ten times. J is TRBJ2-5 and V is TRBV29-1; D call uncertain. V lost 4 bases, J lost 7 bases, and 7 bases lay in between. There are 10 residues in the CDR3. Per the germline V gene, CDR1 is SQVTM and CDR2 is ANQGSEA. The DNA for the CDR3 is TGCAGCGTTGGCCCTGGGACCCAGTACTTC. Protein: CSVGPGTQYF.

The J gene is TRBJ2-2, the V gene TRBV3-1; TRBD2 is a possible D gene (6 bases). Trimming removed 0 bases from V and 2 bases from J, with 13 bases in between. This CDR3 comprises 17 residues. Germline V gene lookup returns CDR1 LGHDT and CDR2 YNNKEL (reference sequence). CDR3 in amino acids: CASSQDRLGSNTGELFF. The CDR3 nucleotides are TGTGCCAGCAGCCAAGATAGACTAGGGAGCAACACCGGGGAGCTGTTTTTT.

This clonotype occurred a few times. V usage is TRBV30 and J usage is TRBJ2-7; D remains unclear. V shed 3 bases and J shed 7 bases, with 25 bases lying between them. Germline lookup yields CDR1 GTSNPN and CDR2 SVGIG (reference sequence). The CDR3 loop spans 16 amino acids. The CDR3, as DNA: TGTGCCTGGAGGACCTCTAGGACGGATCAACAGCGAGAGCAGTACTTC. This gives the protein CAWRTSRTDQQREQYF.

The rearrangement joins TRBV6-5 to TRBJ2-5, with TRBD2 matching 8 bases. The CDR3 has 14 amino acids. Germline V lookup: CDR1 MNHEY, CDR2 SVGAGI. V lost 5 bases to trimming and J lost 4 bases; unmatched junction nucleotides: 6. In nucleotides, the CDR3 is TGTGCCAGCAGTGTAGTTCGGGGGGGAGAGACCCAGTACTTC. This translates into CASSVVRGGETQYF.

CDR3 in DNA: TGCAGCGTAGGGTGGCAGAACTACGAGCAGTACTTC. It yields the protein CSVGWQNYEQYF. The rearrangement uses TRBV29-1 and TRBJ2-7, with D unresolved. CDR3 size: 12 residues. Germline assignment: CDR1 SQVTM and CDR2 ANQGSEA. Trimming removed 6 bases at V and 3 bases at J, with 12 bases between.

This clonotype appeared a few times. The CDR3 sequence: CATSRDRSSGDNEQYF. The CDR3 nucleotides are TGTGCCACCAGCAGAGATCGAAGTTCAGGGGACAACGAGCAGTACTTC. The rearrangement joins TRBV15 to TRBJ2-7; possibly TRBD1 for D (6 bases). V lost 0 bases and J 5 bases, leaving 17 bases between the germline ends. The CDR3 length is 16 residues. CDR1 and CDR2 (germline): LNHNV, YYDKDF (reference sequence).

This clonotype has only a few counts. This chain joins TRBV30 and TRBJ1-5; the match to TRBD1 covers 7 bases. The V gene's germline CDR1 is GTSNPN and CDR2 SVGIG (reference sequence). The junction had 11 bases not matched to a gene; V was cut back by 4 bases and J by 5 bases. This CDR3 region has 15 residues. CDR3 sequence (DNA): TGTGCCTGGACCCCCCCAGGGGGGAAAGATCAGCCCCAGCATTTT. Amino acids: CAWTPPGGKDQPQHF.

The J gene is TRBJ2-1, the V gene TRBV29-1; TRBD2 aligns across 7 bases. This CDR3 is built from 11 residues. Per germline, CDR1 SQVTM and CDR2 ANQGSEA. CDR3 coding DNA: TGCACTACCCGGGGGGTATATGAGCAGTTCTTC. Encoded protein: CTTRGVYEQFF.

This clonotype has only one observation. The rearrangement joins TRBV6-5 to TRBJ1-1; D ambiguous. The CDR3 runs to 13 residues. V was pared by 3 bases and J by 7 bases, with 12 bases between. Germline V CDR1 and CDR2: MNHEY, SVGAGI. The CDR3 reads CASSYQPYHEAFF. The CDR3 coding sequence is TGTGCCAGCAGTTATCAGCCCTACCATGAAGCTTTCTTT.

This rearrangement joins TRBV6-6 to TRBJ2-5; 8 bases align to TRBD2. This CDR3 has 15 amino acids. The V and J ends lost 5 bases and 1 base, in that order; junction bases with no gene match: 6. Germline V gene lookup returns CDR1 MNHNY and CDR2 SVGAGI (reference sequence). The CDR3 DNA follows: TGTGCCAGCAGTGGAGCGGGAGCCTTCCAAGAGACCCAGTACTTC. Translating gives CASSGAGAFQETQYF.

The V and J genes are TRBV12-3 or TRBV12-4 and TRBJ2-7; D gene ambiguous. With 2 bases removed from V and 0 bases from J, the gap between germline ends came to 8 bases. The CDR3 contains 14 residues. CDR3: CASSLYPGSYEQYF. The DNA of the CDR3 is TGTGCCAGCAGTTTATATCCCGGCTCCTACGAGCAGTACTTC.

This clonotype occurred many times. V and J are TRBV2 and TRBJ1-2; TRBD1 aligns across 8 bases. With 10 bases clipped from V and 3 bases from J, the junction kept 13 bases outside the gene matches. Germline V lookup: CDR1 SNHLY, CDR2 FYNNEI. CDR3 length equals 15 residues. The CDR3 is CATLDRASFYYGYTF. CDR3 in DNA: TGTGCCACCCTGGACAGGGCCTCTTTCTACTATGGCTACACCTTC.

This clonotype was detected ten times or more. V and J are TRBV7-9 and TRBJ2-2; D not certain. CDR3 length: 11 amino acids. Germline CDR1 is SEHNR and CDR2 is FQNEAQ (reference sequence). Trimming shortened V by 4 bases and J by 9 bases, and 6 bases separated the two germline ends. Written as DNA, the CDR3 is TGTGCCAGCAGCTCACGTTGGGAGCTGTTTTTT. It codes for CASSSRWELFF.

Notes on this clonotype: Germline is not matched at one junction end, which may reflect a read error. This chain links TRBV18 with TRBJ2-7; possibly TRBD1 for D (7 bases). The germline CDR1 and CDR2 sequences are KGHSH and LQKENI. The CDR3 extends over 16 amino acids. As DNA, the CDR3 is TGTGACAGCCCACCCCCGACAGGGAGGTCGCCCTACGAGCAGTACTTC. This codes for CDSPPPTGRSPYEQYF. The full variable domain, in which reference TRBV18 and TRBJ2-7 provide the parts outside the CDR3, is NAGVMQNPRHLVRRRGQEARLRCSPMKGHSHVYWYRQLPEEGLKFMVYLQKENIIDESGMPKERFSAEFPKEGPSILRIQQVVRGDSAAYFCDSPPPTGRSPYEQYFGPGTRLTVT.

This clonotype was counted between two and nine times. This chain joins TRBV6-7 and TRBJ2-1, with D possibly matching TRBD2 (6 bases). TRBV6-7 is placed among ORFs of uncertain function. The CDR3 consists of 14 residues. Trimming took off 10 bases at V and 5 bases at J, with 18 bases between the two ends. The CDR3 sequence is CATSVDADNNEQFF. CDR3 in DNA: TGTGCCACTAGCGTCGATGCCGATAACAATGAGCAGTTCTTC.